This T cell receptor (beta chain) was found in a study of cytomegalovirus exposure and HLA in healthy donors. Study summary: From donors who were HLA-typed, an early data release held around 85 million unique TCRs. The study placed roughly four fifths of its 350 to 400 genotyped donors in the Caucasian-associated ancestry cluster. The study's findings and limits: Highly shared sequence variants in one cluster were likely a sequencing artifact.

CDR1 SGHTA and CDR2 FQGNSA come from the germline V gene. The CDR3 runs 16 residues. The V end was cut by 2 bases, the J end by 0 bases, with 13 bases between. Amplification used 60 Vbeta primers and 13 Jbeta primers. The repertoire was sequenced with immunoSEQ multiplex PCR; TCRdb's copy has only in-frame clones and lacks some. This sample has about 130,000 clones; around four fifths occur once, and the top ten carry over 4.5%. This clone was detected once. The antigen remains undetermined. Sequencing input: PBMCs. The chain links TRBV7-2 to TRBJ1-1, with a weak D call TRBD1 (6 bases). The origin of this receptor is a woman aged 40-49 years in good health and CMV-seropositive. The CDR3 region has the DNA TGTGCCAGCAGCTTATTCCAGGGGCTCATGAACACTGAAGCTTTCTTT. It yields the protein CASSLFQGLMNTEAFF.